This TCR beta chain is from a study of cytomegalovirus exposure and HLA in healthy donors. Overall study findings and caveats: Reported performance of the classifier showed diagnosis of cytomegalovirus status with high specificity and sensitivity.

Using immunoSEQ multiplex PCR, the repertoire was profiled, and TCRdb retains in-frame clones only, with some absent. The data contain approximately 160,000 clones, 70% to 90% of them seen just once; the ten biggest clones take up 3% to 3.5%. Remarks on this clone: Its antigen is as yet unknown.

The J segment lost 6 bases and the V segment lost 0 bases, leaving 8 bases of the junction unmatched. Germline V gene sequence: CDR1 SGDLS, CDR2 YYNGEE. This CDR3 contains 16 residues. This TCR was sampled from a woman younger than 30 in good health and CMV-seropositive. Material for sequencing was PBMCs. The chain links TRBV9 to TRBJ2-1, with 8 bases that match TRBD2. The CDR3 protein is CASSVEAGVETNEQFF. DNA for the CDR3: TGTGCCAGCAGCGTAGAAGCGGGAGTGGAGACCAATGAGCAGTTCTTC. Full variable domain (missing parts from reference TRBV9 and TRBJ2-1): DSGVTQTPKHLITATGQRVTLRCSPRSGDLSVYWYQQSLDQGLQFLIQYYNGEERAKGNILERFSAQQFPDLHSELNLSSLELGDSALYFCASSVEAGVETNEQFFGPGTRLTVL.